This T cell receptor (beta chain) was identified during a study of cytomegalovirus exposure and HLA in healthy donors. General study findings and limits: Three CMV-associated chains were confirmed in vitro to be specific for CMV antigens. A later analysis linked a missense variant in DCLRE1C to the trimming of TCR beta V and J genes. Excluded: some indistinguishable V segments such as TRBV6-2 and TRBV6-3. Versus the roughly 640-donor mean, an Asian-associated ancestry cluster reportedly showed fewer N-insertions in a later analysis.

Germline values: CDR1 SNHLY, CDR2 FYNNEI. This CDR3 is 12 amino acids long. The V and J ends lost 1 base and 5 bases respectively, with 5 bases between them. This clone was counted between two and nine times. The target antigen is unknown. PCR used 60 Vbeta primers and 13 Jbeta primers. This table comes from immunoSEQ multiplex PCR, and its TCRdb copy is limited to in-frame clones, with some not included. Here the sample spans around 90,000 clones, 55% to 65% being singletons. The chain joins TRBV2 to TRBJ1-2, with D uncertain. The clonotype originates from a human donor in good health. What was sequenced was PBMCs. This CDR3 reads CASSEGSYGYTF. In DNA, the CDR3 is TGTGCCAGCAGTGAAGGTTCTTATGGCTACACCTTC.